What follows are 19 T cell receptor beta chains derived from one specimen sequenced in a study of T cell changes during pregnancy in multiple sclerosis. Produced via immunoSEQ multiplex PCR; TCRdb's table is partial and in-frame only. The sample consists of 91,000 or so clones, 90% to 95% of them appearing once. Source: peripheral blood, taken after pregnancy. The receptor source for this set is a female donor with multiple sclerosis, enrolled in a pregnancy study.

V usage is TRBV11-2 and J usage is TRBJ2-1; TRBD2 might be the D (5 bases). Germline V gives CDR1 SGHAT, CDR2 FQNNGV. The germline V and J ends were trimmed by 1 base and 6 bases, with 10 bases remaining between them. The CDR3 covers 14 residues. The CDR3 coding sequence is TGTGCCAGCAGCTTAGGGTCGGGGATCAATGAGCAGTTCTTC. It specifies CASSLGSGINEQFF.

The V gene is TRBV28, the J gene TRBJ2-2; the match to TRBD1 covers 9 bases. V lost 2 bases, J lost 6 bases, and 7 bases stayed unmatched. The germline CDR1 and CDR2 sequences are MDHEN and SYDVKM. The CDR3 has 16 residues. In DNA, the CDR3 is TGTGCCAGCAGTTTAGGTACCGGGACAGGGCCCGGGGAGCTGTTTTTT. It is translated as CASSLGTGTGPGELFF.

V usage is TRBV19 and J usage is TRBJ2-1; TRBD2 might be the D (7 bases). The V and J ends lost 3 bases and 1 base respectively, with 13 bases between them. The CDR3 is made up of 16 amino acids. CDR1 LNHDA and CDR2 SQIVND come from the germline V gene (reference sequence). CDR3 sequence reads: CASSISRGGSYNEQFF. CDR3 nucleotide sequence: TGTGCCAGTAGTATCTCAAGGGGGGGGTCCTACAATGAGCAGTTCTTC.

As DNA, the CDR3 is TGTGCCAGTAATCGAGGGAGGAACACCGGGGAGCTGTTTTTT. Protein: CASNRGRNTGELFF. V is TRBV19 and J is TRBJ2-2; a possible D gene is TRBD2 (5 bases). The CDR3 consists of 14 residues. Germline values: CDR1 LNHDA, CDR2 SQIVND (reference sequence). V lost 7 bases to trimming and J lost 1 base, with 10 bases between them. Looking up the rest from reference TRBV19 and TRBJ2-2 gives the full variable domain: DGGITQSPKYLFRKEGQNVTLSCEQNLNHDAMYWYRQDPGQGLRLIYYSQIVNDFQKGDIAEGYSVSREKKESFPLTVTSAQKNPTAFYLCASNRGRNTGELFFGEGSRLTVL.

The chain uses TRBV7-9 and TRBJ1-1; D is undetermined. The CDR3 loop spans 14 amino acids. The germline CDR1 and CDR2 sequences are SEHNR and FQNEAQ (reference sequence). V lost 2 bases and J lost 3, with 10 bases in between. CDR3 nucleotide sequence: TGTGCCAGCAGCTTACATGACGGGGACACTGAAGCTTTCTTT. Translating gives CASSLHDGDTEAFF.

The chain employs TRBV15 and TRBJ1-2, with a tentative D call TRBD1 (5 bases). V lost 3 bases and J 1 base, leaving 12 bases between the germline ends. Looked up from germline, CDR1 is LNHNV and CDR2 is YYDKDF (reference sequence). The CDR3 length is 15 residues. In nucleotides, the CDR3 is TGTGCCACCAGCAGTCCTAGACAGTTTAACTATGGCTACACCTTC. Protein sequence: CATSSPRQFNYGYTF.

The V gene is TRBV10-3, the J gene TRBJ2-7; 10 bases align to TRBD2. CDR1 and CDR2 (germline): ENHRY, SYGVKD. The V and J ends lost 10 bases and 5 bases, in that order; junction bases with no gene match: 5. The CDR3 extends over 12 amino acids. Written as DNA, the CDR3 is TGTGCCACTAGCGGGAGTCTCCACGAGCAGTACTTC. As protein: CATSGSLHEQYF.

The chain carries TRBV4-1 and TRBJ1-3; 7 positions agree with TRBD1. CDR1 and CDR2 from the germline V gene are MGHRA and YSYEKL. Trimming cost V 4 bases and J 0 bases; bases outside gene matches: 3. The CDR3 runs 15 residues. The DNA of the CDR3 is TGCGCCAGCAGCCCCGACAGGGACTCTGGAAACACCATATATTTT. Translating gives CASSPDRDSGNTIYF.

This chain uses TRBV2 with TRBJ2-5; the match to TRBD1 covers 8 bases. CDR3 length: 14 residues. Germline trimming cut 6 bases from V and 2 bases from J; bases unmatched to any gene: 5. Germline CDR1 reads SNHLY; CDR2 reads FYNNEI. CDR3 nucleotide sequence: TGTGCCAGCAGACGGACAGGGTTTCAAGAGACCCAGTACTTC. It codes for CASRRTGFQETQYF.

The V gene is TRBV9, the J gene TRBJ2-3; 9 bases are a match to TRBD2. There are 16 residues in the CDR3. CDR1 SGDLS and CDR2 YYNGEE come from the germline V gene. V gave up 2 bases and J gave up 2 bases; unmatched junction bases: 6. The CDR3 spells CASSVSGTSTTDTQYF. The DNA for the CDR3 is TGTGCCAGCAGCGTCTCCGGGACTAGCACCACAGATACGCAGTATTTT.

This chain connects TRBV19 to TRBJ1-3; no clear D gene. The CDR3 contains 13 residues. Germline V gene lookup returns CDR1 LNHDA and CDR2 SQIVND (reference sequence). The V end was cut by 0 bases, the J end by 8 bases, with 8 bases between. DNA for the CDR3: TGTGCCAGTAGTATAGATCCTCCGTACACCATATATTTT. Translated, it gives CASSIDPPYTIYF.

V and J are TRBV5-8 and TRBJ1-5; D perhaps matches TRBD1 (5 bases). The germline CDR1 and CDR2 sequences are SGHTS and YDEGEE. The CDR3 sequence is 15 residues long. Deletions cut 0 bases from V and 0 bases from J, with 7 bases between. CDR3 nucleotide sequence: TGTGCCAGCAGCTTGGGACAGTATAGCAATCAGCCCCAGCATTTT. Translated: CASSLGQYSNQPQHF.

This chain joins TRBV4-1 and TRBJ2-2; TRBD2 matches 9 bases. This CDR3 region has 17 residues. J lost 5 bases, V lost 2 bases, and 9 bases had no gene match. The V gene's germline CDR1 is MGHRA and CDR2 YSYEKL. DNA of the CDR3: TGCGCCAGCAGCCAAATAGCGGGGGTCCTACTGACCGGGGAGCTGTTTTTT. This gives the protein CASSQIAGVLLTGELFF.

V is TRBV19 and J is TRBJ2-7, with 7 bases that match TRBD1. Germline CDR1 is LNHDA and CDR2 is SQIVND (reference sequence). The CDR3 has 14 residues. V trimming: 1 base; J trimming: 3 bases; junction bases outside the gene matches: 3. In DNA form, the CDR3 reads TGTGCCAGTAGTATAGTATCAGGGGGCTACGAGCAGTACTTC. Amino acid sequence: CASSIVSGGYEQYF.

This chain uses TRBV19 with TRBJ1-1; D might be TRBD1 (6 bases). CDR3 size: 13 residues. The germline V and J ends were trimmed by 4 bases and 8 bases, with 14 bases remaining between them. Germline-derived CDR1 and CDR2 are LNHDA and SQIVND (reference sequence). CDR3 loop: CASSNPGQSEAFF. The CDR3, as DNA: TGTGCCAGTAGTAACCCCGGACAGTCCGAAGCTTTCTTT.

The J gene is TRBJ1-2, the V gene TRBV5-6, with 7 nucleotides matching TRBD1. Losses at the gene ends were 1 base for V and 3 bases for J; bases not matched to a gene: 6. This CDR3 is 15 amino acids long. Germline loops: CDR1 SGHDT, CDR2 YYEEEE. As DNA, the CDR3 is TGTGCCAGCAGCTTGTTCTGGGACAGTTACTATGGCTACACCTTC. Protein sequence: CASSLFWDSYYGYTF.

In this sample, this clone turned up once. The CDR3 loop is CASSLAGEQFF. In nucleotides, the CDR3 is TGCGCCAGCAGCTTGGCAGGTGAGCAGTTCTTC. The rearrangement joins TRBV5-1 to TRBJ2-1; D is unclear. The germline gives CDR1 SGHRS, CDR2 YFSETQ. The CDR3 has 11 amino acids. Deletions cut 0 bases from V and 9 bases from J, with 4 bases between.

J is TRBJ2-2 and V is TRBV7-6, with 7 nucleotides matching TRBD2. The junction had 5 bases not matched to a gene; V was cut back by 1 base and J by 0 bases. CDR1 and CDR2 from the germline V gene are SGHVS and FNYEAQ. There are 17 residues in the CDR3. For the CDR3, the DNA is TGTGCCAGCAGCTTAGGACTAGCAATATCGAACACCGGGGAGCTGTTTTTT. It specifies CASSLGLAISNTGELFF.

This chain connects TRBV15 to TRBJ2-1, with 9 bases that match TRBD1. Germline V lookup: CDR1 LNHNV, CDR2 YYDKDF (reference sequence). This CDR3 comprises 17 residues. V lost 6 bases and J lost 5; bases outside the gene matches: 14. The CDR3 DNA reads TGTGCCACCAGTTTTCATTGGGGGACAGGGCTTGACAATGAGCAGTTCTTC. Translated, it gives CATSFHWGTGLDNEQFF.